The T cell receptor beta chain described here comes from a study of T cells in Graves' hyperthyroidism and ophthalmopathy. This clonotype has only a few counts. The CDR3 is 15 amino acids. V dropped 2 bases and J dropped 7; count of bases not matched to a gene: 6. Germline V CDR1 and CDR2: MGHRA, YSYEKL. Amplified TCR beta CDR3 regions derived from RNA transcripts. First-round RT-PCR with HTBI primers amplified the TCR CDR3 region. Via MiXCR, TCRdb re-called the multiplex PCR reads, giving one row per CDR3 protein. The data show about 600,000 distinct CDR3 sequences, with 16% seen just once and around 3.5% held by the top ten.

The receptor was isolated from a woman in her forties with Graves' ophthalmopathy. The sequencing sample was made of blood. The chain joins TRBV4-1 to TRBJ2-4; TRBD2 aligns across 9 bases. In DNA form, the CDR3 reads TGCGCCAGCAGCCAATTTAGCGGGGGCTATAACATTCAGTACTTC. Translated, it gives CASSQFSGGYNIQYF.